What follows describes a single TCR beta chain. The data were obtained in a study of chemoradiotherapy in HPV16-positive cancers. Only in-frame clones appear in the TCRdb table, and some are missing; sequencing was by immunoSEQ multiplex PCR. This sample has about 8,000 clones; 55% to 75% occur once, and the top ten carry 31%. CDR1 and CDR2 from the germline V gene are MDHEN and SYDVKM. The J segment lost 1 base and the V segment lost 7 bases, leaving 5 bases of the junction unmatched. CDR3 length equals 15 residues. The rearrangement joins TRBV28 to TRBJ2-1; 9 positions match TRBD1. Sampling took place from a patient who underwent chemoradiotherapy. This clonotype originated in a human donor with HPV-associated anogenital cancer. CDR3 nucleotide sequence: TGTGCCAGCACCTTGGACAGGGGTTCCTACAATGAGCAGTTCTTC. This codes for CASTLDRGSYNEQFF.